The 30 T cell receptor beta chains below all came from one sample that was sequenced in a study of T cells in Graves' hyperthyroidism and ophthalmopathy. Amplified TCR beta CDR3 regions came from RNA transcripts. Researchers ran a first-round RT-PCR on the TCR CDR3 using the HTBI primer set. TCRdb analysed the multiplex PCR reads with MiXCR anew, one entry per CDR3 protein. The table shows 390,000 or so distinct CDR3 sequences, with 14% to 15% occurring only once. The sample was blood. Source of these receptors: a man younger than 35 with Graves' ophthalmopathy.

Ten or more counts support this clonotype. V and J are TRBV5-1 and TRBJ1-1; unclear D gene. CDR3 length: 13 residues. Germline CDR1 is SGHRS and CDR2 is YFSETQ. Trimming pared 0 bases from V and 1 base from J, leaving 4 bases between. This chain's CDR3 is CASSLEQNTEAFF. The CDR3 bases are TGCGCCAGCAGCTTGGAACAGAACACTGAAGCTTTCTTT.

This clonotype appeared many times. The CDR3 is CASSLGLAGLYNEQFF. The CDR3 DNA is TGCGCCAGCAGCTTGGGACTAGCGGGACTGTACAATGAGCAGTTCTTC. This chain connects TRBV5-1 to TRBJ2-1, with 11 bases that match TRBD2. This CDR3 has 16 amino acids. The germline CDR1 and CDR2 sequences are SGHRS and YFSETQ. V shed 0 bases, J shed 4 bases, and the junction held 3 bases outside the gene matches.

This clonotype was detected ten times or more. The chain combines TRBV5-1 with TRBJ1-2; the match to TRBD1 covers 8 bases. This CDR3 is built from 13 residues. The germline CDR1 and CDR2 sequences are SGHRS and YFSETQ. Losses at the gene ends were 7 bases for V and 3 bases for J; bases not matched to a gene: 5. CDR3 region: CASGQGGDYGYTF. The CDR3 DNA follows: TGCGCCAGCGGACAGGGTGGGGACTATGGCTACACCTTC.

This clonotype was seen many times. CDR3 protein: CASSPRDNTDTQYF. CDR3 in DNA: TGTGCCAGCAGTCCCCGGGACAACACAGATACGCAGTATTTT. The V call is TRBV6-1, the J call TRBJ2-3; a possible D gene is TRBD1 (6 bases). Germline V gene data show CDR1 as MNHNS and CDR2 as SASEGT. V gave up 5 bases and J gave up 2 bases, with 11 bases separating them. The CDR3 extends over 14 amino acids.

CDR3 DNA: TGCGCCAGCAGCTTCGGACAGGGGGAATTCGAAGAAAAACTGTTTTTT. Amino acids: CASSFGQGEFEEKLFF. This chain links TRBV5-1 with TRBJ1-4, with TRBD1 matching over 10 bases. V was clipped by 2 bases and J by 8 bases; unmatched bases: 9. The CDR3 contains 16 residues. CDR1 SGHRS and CDR2 YFSETQ come from the germline V gene.

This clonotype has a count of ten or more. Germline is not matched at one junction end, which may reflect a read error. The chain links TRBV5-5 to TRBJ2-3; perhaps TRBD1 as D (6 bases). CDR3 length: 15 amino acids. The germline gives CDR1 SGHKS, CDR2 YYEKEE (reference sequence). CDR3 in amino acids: CVSSLGGEDTDTQYF. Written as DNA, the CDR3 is TGTGTCAGCAGCTTAGGGGGAGAGGACACAGATACGCAGTATTTT.

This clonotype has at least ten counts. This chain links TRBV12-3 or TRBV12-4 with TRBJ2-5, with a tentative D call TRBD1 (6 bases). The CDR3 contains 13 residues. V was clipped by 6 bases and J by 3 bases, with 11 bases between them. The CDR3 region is CASSRGRKETQYF. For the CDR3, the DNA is TGTGCCAGCAGCAGGGGACGGAAAGAGACCCAGTACTTC.

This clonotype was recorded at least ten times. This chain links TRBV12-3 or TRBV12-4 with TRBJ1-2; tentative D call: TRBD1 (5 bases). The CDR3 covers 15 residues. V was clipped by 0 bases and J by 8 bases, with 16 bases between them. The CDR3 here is CASSLAPGGEGGYTF. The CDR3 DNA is TGTGCCAGCAGTTTAGCACCCGGGGGTGAAGGGGGCTACACCTTC.

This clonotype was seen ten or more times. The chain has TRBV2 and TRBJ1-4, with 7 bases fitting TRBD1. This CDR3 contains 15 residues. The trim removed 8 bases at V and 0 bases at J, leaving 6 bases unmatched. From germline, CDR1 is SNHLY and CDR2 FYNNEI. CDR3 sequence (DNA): TGTGCCAGCTTAGCCGGGACAGCAACTAATGAAAAACTGTTTTTT. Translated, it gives CASLAGTATNEKLFF.

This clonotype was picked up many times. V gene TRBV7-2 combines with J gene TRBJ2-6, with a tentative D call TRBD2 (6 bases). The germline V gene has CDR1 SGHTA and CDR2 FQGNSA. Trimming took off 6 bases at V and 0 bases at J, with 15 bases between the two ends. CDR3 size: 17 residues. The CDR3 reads CASSSGLLGSGANVLTF. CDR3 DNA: TGTGCCAGCAGTTCGGGACTTCTCGGCTCTGGGGCCAACGTCCTGACTTTC.

DNA of the CDR3: TGCAGTGCTCTACAGGGTCTGGGCAATCAGCCCCAGCATTTT. It yields the protein CSALQGLGNQPQHF. The genes are TRBV20-1 and TRBJ1-5; perhaps TRBD1 as D (6 bases). V lost 5 bases, J lost 2 bases, and 13 bases lay in between. Germline-derived CDR1 and CDR2 are DFQATT and SNEGSKA (reference sequence). The length of the CDR3 is 14 residues.

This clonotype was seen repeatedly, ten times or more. The CDR3 loop is CASSAGDLYEQYF. Written as DNA, the CDR3 is TGCGCCAGCTCGGCAGGGGACCTGTACGAGCAGTACTTC. The V and J genes are TRBV10-1 and TRBJ2-7, with D tentatively TRBD1 (6 bases). Germline V CDR1 and CDR2: WNHNN, SYGVQD (reference sequence). V gave up 8 bases and J gave up 4 bases, with 15 bases separating them. The CDR3 runs 13 residues.

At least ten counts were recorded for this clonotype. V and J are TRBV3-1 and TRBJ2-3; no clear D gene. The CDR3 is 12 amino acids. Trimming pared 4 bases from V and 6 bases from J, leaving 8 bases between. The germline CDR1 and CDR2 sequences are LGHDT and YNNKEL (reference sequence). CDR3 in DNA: TGTGCCAGCAGCCCATCTCCGGATACGCAGTATTTT. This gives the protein CASSPSPDTQYF.

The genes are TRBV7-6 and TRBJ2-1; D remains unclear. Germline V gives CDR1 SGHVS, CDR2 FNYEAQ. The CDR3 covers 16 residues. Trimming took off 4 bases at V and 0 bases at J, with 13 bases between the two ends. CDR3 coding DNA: TGTGCCAGCAGCTCTCAAAACTGGGACTCCTACAATGAGCAGTTCTTC. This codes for CASSSQNWDSYNEQFF.

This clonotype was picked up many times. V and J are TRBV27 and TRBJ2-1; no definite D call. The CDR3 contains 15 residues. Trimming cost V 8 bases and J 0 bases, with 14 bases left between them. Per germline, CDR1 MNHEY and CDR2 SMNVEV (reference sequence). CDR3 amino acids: CASRSQLSSYNEQFF. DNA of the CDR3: TGTGCCAGCCGCTCGCAGTTAAGCTCCTACAATGAGCAGTTCTTC.

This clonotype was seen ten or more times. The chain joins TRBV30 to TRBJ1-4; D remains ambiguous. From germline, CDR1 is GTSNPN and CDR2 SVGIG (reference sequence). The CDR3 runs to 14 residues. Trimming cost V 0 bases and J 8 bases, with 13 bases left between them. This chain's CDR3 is CAWSVHGTPEKLFF. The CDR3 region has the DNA TGTGCCTGGAGTGTACACGGCACCCCGGAAAAACTGTTTTTT.

The CDR3 nucleotides are TGTGCCAGCAGCGCCCCAGGCAGCGGGCGGATCGTGGGGCTGTTTTTT. This sequence encodes CASSAPGSGRIVGLFF. This sequence joins TRBV9 and TRBJ2-2; D is possibly TRBD2 (6 bases). The CDR3 runs 16 residues. The germline gives CDR1 SGDLS, CDR2 YYNGEE. The V end was cut by 3 bases, the J end by 13 bases, with 25 bases between. Supplemented by reference TRBV9 and TRBJ2-2, the full variable domain reads DSGVTQTPKHLITATGQRVTLRCSPRSGDLSVYWYQQSLDQGLQFLIQYYNGEERAKGNILERFSAQQFPDLHSELNLSSLELGDSALYFCASSAPGSGRIVGLFFGEGSRLTVL.

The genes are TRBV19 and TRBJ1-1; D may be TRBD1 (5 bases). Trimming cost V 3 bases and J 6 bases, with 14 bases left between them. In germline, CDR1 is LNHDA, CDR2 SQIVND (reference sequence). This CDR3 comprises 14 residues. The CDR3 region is CASSIRGPGPEAFF. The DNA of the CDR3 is TGTGCCAGTAGTATTCGGGGACCAGGTCCTGAAGCTTTCTTT.

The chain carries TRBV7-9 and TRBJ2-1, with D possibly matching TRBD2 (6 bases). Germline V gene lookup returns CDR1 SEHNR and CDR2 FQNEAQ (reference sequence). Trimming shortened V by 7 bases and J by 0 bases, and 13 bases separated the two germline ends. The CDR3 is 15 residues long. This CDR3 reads CASTPTGSSYNEQFF. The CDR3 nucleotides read TGTGCCAGCACTCCCACCGGGAGCTCCTACAATGAGCAGTTCTTC.

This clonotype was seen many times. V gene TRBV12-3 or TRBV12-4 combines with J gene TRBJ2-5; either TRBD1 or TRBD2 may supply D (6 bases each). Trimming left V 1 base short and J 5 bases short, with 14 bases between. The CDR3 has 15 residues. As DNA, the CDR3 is TGTGCCAGCAGTTTAGTGGTCAGGAGGGGGGAGACCCAGTACTTC. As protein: CASSLVVRRGETQYF.

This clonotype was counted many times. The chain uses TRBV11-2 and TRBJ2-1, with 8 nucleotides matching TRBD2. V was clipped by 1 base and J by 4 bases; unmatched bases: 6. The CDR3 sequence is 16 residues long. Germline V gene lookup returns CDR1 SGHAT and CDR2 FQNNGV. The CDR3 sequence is CASSLVHRGGYNEQFF. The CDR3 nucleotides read TGTGCCAGCAGCTTAGTTCACCGGGGGGGATACAATGAGCAGTTCTTC.

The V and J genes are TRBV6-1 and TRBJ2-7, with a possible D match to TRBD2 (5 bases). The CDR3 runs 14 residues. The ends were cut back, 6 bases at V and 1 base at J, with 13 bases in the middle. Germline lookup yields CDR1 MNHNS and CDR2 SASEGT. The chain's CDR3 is CASSFYSGSYEQYF. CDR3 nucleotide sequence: TGTGCCAGCAGCTTCTATTCGGGGTCCTACGAGCAGTACTTC.

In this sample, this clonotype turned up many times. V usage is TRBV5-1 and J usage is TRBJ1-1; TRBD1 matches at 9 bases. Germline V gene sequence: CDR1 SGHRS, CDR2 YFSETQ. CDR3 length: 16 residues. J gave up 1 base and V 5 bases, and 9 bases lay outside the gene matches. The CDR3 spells CASRSPGTGTNTEAFF. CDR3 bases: TGCGCCAGCAGGTCCCCGGGGACAGGGACGAACACTGAAGCTTTCTTT.

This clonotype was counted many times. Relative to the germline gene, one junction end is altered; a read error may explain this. CDR3 in DNA: TGTGCTAGCAGCCTGGGATCGGCGGGAGCCTACGAGCAGTACTTC. This codes for CASSLGSAGAYEQYF. V usage is TRBV7-7 and J usage is TRBJ2-7; 7 nucleotides align to TRBD2. Germline values: CDR1 SSHAT, CDR2 FNYEAQ (reference sequence). This CDR3 is built from 15 residues.

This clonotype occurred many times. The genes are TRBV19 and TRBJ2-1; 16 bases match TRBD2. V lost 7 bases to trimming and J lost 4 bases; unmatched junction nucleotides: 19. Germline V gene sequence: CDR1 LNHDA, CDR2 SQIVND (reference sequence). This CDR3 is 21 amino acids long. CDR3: CASTEAGTSGRADPSYNEQFF. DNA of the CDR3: TGTGCCAGTACGGAGGCCGGGACTAGCGGGAGGGCCGACCCCTCTTACAATGAGCAGTTCTTC.

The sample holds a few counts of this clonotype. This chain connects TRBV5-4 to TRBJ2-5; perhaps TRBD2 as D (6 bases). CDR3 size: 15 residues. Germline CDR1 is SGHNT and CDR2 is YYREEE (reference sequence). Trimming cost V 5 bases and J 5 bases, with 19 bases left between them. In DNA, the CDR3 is TGTGCCAGCAGGGAAAGGCCGGGGGAATGGGAGACCCAGTACTTC. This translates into CASRERPGEWETQYF. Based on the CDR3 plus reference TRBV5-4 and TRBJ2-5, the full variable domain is ETGVTQSPTHLIKTRGQQVTLRCSSQSGHNTVSWYQQALGQGPQFIFQYYREEENGRGNFPPRFSGLQFPNYSSELNVNALELDDSALYLCASRERPGEWETQYFGPGTRLLVL.

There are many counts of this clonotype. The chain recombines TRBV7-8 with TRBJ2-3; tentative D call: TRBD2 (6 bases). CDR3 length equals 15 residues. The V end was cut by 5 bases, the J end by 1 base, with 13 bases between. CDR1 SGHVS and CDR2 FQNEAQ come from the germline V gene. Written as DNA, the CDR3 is TGTGCCAGCAGCCCTCGGATAGCGGGCACAGATACGCAGTATTTT. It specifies CASSPRIAGTDTQYF.

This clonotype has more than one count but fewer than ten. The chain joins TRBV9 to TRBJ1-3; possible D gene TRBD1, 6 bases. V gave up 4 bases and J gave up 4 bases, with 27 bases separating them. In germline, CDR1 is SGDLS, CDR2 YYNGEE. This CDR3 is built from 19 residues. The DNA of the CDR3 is TGTGCCAGCAGCCCAGAGGGACATTCGACCCATTTTTCGGGAAACACCATATATTTT. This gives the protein CASSPEGHSTHFSGNTIYF.

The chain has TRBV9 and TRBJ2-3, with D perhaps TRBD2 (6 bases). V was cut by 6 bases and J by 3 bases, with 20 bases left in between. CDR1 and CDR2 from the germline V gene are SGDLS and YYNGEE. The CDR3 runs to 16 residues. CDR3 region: CASNSPLRGKTDTQYF. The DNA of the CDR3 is TGTGCCAGCAACTCCCCCCTCCGGGGGAAAACAGATACGCAGTATTTT.

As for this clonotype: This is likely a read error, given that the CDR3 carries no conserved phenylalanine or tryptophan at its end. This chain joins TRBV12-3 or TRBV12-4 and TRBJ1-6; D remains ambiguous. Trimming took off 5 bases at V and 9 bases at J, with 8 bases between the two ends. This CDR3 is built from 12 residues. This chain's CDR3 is CASSPGISPLHL. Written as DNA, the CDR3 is TGTGCCAGCAGTCCCGGGATTTCACCCCTCCACCTT.